This TCR beta chain was recorded in a study of blood T cells in healthy people across ages. Findings of the study overall: Versus aged donors, long-lived donors had higher diversity and more naive CD4+ cells.

Of note for this clonotype: Its specificity is not known.

The CDR3 extends over 16 amino acids. Germline assignment: CDR1 MNHEY and CDR2 SVGAGI. The ends lost 0 bases at V and 2 bases at J; junction bases unmatched: 3. Primed by a sample-barcoded 5' primer and a J-beta primer mix, a second PCR proceeded for about 6 to 12 cycles. Every cDNA was tagged by a template-switch adaptor with 12 random nucleotides. TCRdb redid the calling of the 5' RACE reads with MiXCR, one entry per CDR3 protein. The sample has approximately 780,000 distinct CDR3 sequences, around 24% seen once. These data were likewise used in another study, on T cells of mothers and their children. That work adds: The study sampled a few healthy Caucasian mothers and their six children.

V and J are TRBV6-5 and TRBJ2-2; 7 bases line up with TRBD1. The material sequenced was blood. This sequence originates from a boy under 18 in good health. As DNA, the CDR3 is TGTGCCAGCAGTTACTCTTGGACAGGAAACACCGGGGAGCTGTTTTTT. Its protein product is CASSYSWTGNTGELFF.